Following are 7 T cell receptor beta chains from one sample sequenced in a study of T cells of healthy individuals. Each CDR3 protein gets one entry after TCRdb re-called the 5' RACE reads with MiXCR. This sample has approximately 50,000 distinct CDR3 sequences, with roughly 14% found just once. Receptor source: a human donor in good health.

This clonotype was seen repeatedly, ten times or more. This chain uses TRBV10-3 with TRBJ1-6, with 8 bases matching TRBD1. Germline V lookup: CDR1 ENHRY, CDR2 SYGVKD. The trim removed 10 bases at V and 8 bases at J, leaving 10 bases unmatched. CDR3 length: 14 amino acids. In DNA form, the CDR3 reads TGTGCCACAAGGGCAGGGGGCAGTGATTCACCCCTCCACTTT. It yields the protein CATRAGGSDSPLHF.

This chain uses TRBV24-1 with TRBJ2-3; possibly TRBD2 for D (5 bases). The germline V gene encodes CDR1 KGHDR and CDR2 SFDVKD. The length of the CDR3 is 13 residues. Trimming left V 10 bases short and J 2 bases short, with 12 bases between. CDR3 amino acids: CATSPGFTDTQYF. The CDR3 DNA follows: TGTGCCACTAGTCCGGGGTTCACAGATACGCAGTATTTT.

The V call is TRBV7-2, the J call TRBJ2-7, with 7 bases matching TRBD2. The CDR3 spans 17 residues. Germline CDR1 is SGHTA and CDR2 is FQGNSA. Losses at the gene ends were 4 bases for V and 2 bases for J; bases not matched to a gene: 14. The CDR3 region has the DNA TGTGCCAGCAGCTCCAGCGGGGCGTCCACGCTAACCTACGAGCAGTACTTC. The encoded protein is CASSSSGASTLTYEQYF. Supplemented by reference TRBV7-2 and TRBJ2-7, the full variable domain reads GAGVSQSPSNKVTEKGKDVELRCDPISGHTALYWYRQSLGQGLEFLIYFQGNSAPDKSGLPSDRFSAERTGGSVSTLTIQRTQQEDSAVYLCASSSSGASTLTYEQYFGPGTRLTVT.

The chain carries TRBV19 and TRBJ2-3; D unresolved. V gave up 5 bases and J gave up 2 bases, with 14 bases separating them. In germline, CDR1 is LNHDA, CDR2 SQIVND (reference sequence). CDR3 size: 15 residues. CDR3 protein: CASSRQNNPTDTQYF. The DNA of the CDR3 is TGTGCCAGTAGTCGGCAGAACAACCCCACAGATACGCAGTATTTT.

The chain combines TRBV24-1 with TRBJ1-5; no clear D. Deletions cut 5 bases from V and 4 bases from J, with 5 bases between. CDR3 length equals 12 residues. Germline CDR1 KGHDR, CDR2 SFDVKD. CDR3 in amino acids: CATSAGNQPQHF. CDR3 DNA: TGTGCCACCAGTGCGGGGAATCAGCCCCAGCATTTT.

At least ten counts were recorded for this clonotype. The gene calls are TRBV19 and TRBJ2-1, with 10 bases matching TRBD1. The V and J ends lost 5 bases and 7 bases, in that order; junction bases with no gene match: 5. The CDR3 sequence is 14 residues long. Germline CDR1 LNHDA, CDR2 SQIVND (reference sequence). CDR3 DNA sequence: TGTGCCAGTAGTCCCGACAGGGGGCGGAATGAGCAGTTCTTC. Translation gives CASSPDRGRNEQFF.

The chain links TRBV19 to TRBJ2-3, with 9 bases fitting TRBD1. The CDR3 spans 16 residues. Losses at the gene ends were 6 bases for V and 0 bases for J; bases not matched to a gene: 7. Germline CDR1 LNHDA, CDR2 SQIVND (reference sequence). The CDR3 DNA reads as TGTGCCAGTAGAGGGAACAGGGGGCTGAGCACAGATACGCAGTATTTT. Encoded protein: CASRGNRGLSTDTQYF.